The clone carrying this T cell receptor (beta chain) turned up a few times. Its antigen is not identified. TCRdb re-called the 5' RACE reads with MiXCR, one entry per CDR3 protein. The sample lists approximately 530,000 distinct CDR3 sequences; about 20% were seen once. This entry is derived from a study of identical twins. Germline V CDR1 and CDR2: LNHNV, YYDKDF (reference sequence). The ends lost 4 bases at V and 3 bases at J; junction bases unmatched: 8. There are 16 residues in the CDR3. General observations from the study: Surplus twin overlap in beta out-of-frame sequences was less pronounced.

These sequences were also reported in another study, on yellow fever vaccine responses in identical twins.

Sequenced input: CD4+ T cells sorted from blood. This TCR came from a woman aged 18-29 years in good health. J is TRBJ2-7 and V is TRBV15; TRBD1 aligns across 11 bases. The CDR3 DNA follows: TGTGCCACCAGCACTATGCCCGGGACAGGGGGCTACGAGCAGTACTTC. Its translation: CATSTMPGTGGYEQYF.